This paragraph reports one T cell receptor (beta chain). Which antigen it targets is not known. No quality values exist for individual bases; no much larger clone is one base distant. The immunoSEQ Assay, a bias-controlled multiplex PCR, was used to amplify TCRbeta CDR3 regions from genomic DNA. The authors processed their data as follows. The number of nucleated cells in each sample was estimated from the amplification of reference gene primers within the assay. Sequence reads were collapsed and filtered to measure the absolute abundance of every unique TCRbeta CDR3 rearrangement. For each sample, productive Simpson clonality was calculated by taking the square root of Simpson's diversity index across productive rearrangements. Sourced from immuneACCESS, this table was stored by TCRdb with only in-frame sequences that have V and J called. A share of the clones is absent; for the studies checked, an unresolved V gene accounts for under half, and the remainder has no known explanation. V, J and clone size derive from that table, while D and trimming were established from the DNA sequence. This sample gives about 200,000 clones in total; around 84% of them show up just once. Around 20% of the sample goes to the ten largest clones.

Collaborating institutions collected whole blood in K2EDTA tubes following their own protocols. For TCRbeta analysis, collaborator samples were shipped as frozen whole blood, as isolated PBMCs, or as DNA extracted from either sample type. V and J lose 2 bases and 4 bases, and a span of 15 bases separates them. The CDR3 sequence holds 15 residues, the cysteine and phenylalanine included. Only CDR3 DNA remains: 45 bases, in frame from the first base. CDR1 and CDR2 are read off the germline V gene as MDHEN and SYDVKM. The sample originates from a study of blood T cell repertoires in COVID-19 (dated by TCRdb to about 2020). Regarding the research as a whole: Collaborator samples came from the United States, Italy and Spain and covered acute and convalescent phases of COVID-19. The material from the prospective study consisted of cDNA or gDNA derived from T cells, B-cell-depleted T cells, or PBMCs. Deeply sampled blood TCRbeta repertoires from subjects exposed to, actively infected with, or recovered from COVID-19 were included in the dataset. The repertoires were made available in a free public database intended to serve as a resource for research on the immune response to SARS-CoV-2. The samples were drawn from two sources: the first 160 participants of the ongoing ImmuneRACE study, and about 1,300 subjects contributed by 6 global collaborators. A de-identified subject ID, COVID-19 status, age in years and sex were almost always included in the sample metadata. Where available, HLA class I and class II types were taken from metadata supplied by the sample provider and were not determined by assay-based typing. Study-wide conclusions, independent of this receptor: The quantity of clinical and demographic metadata differed by source and by participant and was supplied without curation.

Sample: peripheral blood. Recombination joined TRBV28 with TRBJ2-7; matching of 7 bases hints at TRBD1 as the D gene. The sequence derives from a human donor in a cohort sampled during active COVID-19. The nucleotides are TGTGCCAGCAGTTTACAGGGGGGCGATAATTACGAGCAGTACTTC. It translates to CASSLQGGDNYEQYF.